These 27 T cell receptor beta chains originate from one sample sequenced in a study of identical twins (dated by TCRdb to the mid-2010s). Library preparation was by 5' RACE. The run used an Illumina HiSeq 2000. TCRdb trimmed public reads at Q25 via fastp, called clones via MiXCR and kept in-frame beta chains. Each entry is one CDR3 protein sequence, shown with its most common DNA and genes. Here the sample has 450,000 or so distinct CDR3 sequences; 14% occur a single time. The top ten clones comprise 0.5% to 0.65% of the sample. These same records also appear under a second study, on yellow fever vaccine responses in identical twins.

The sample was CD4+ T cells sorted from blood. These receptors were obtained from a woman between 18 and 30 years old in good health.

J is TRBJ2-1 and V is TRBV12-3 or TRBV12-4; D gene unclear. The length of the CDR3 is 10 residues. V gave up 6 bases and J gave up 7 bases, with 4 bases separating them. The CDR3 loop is CASSQNEQFF. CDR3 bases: TGTGCCAGCAGCCAAAATGAGCAGTTCTTC.

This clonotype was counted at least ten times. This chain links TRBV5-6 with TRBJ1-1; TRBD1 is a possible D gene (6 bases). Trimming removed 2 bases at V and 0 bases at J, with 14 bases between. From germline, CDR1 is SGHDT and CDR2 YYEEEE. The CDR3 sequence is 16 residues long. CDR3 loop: CASSFTGTPMNTEAFF. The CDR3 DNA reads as TGTGCCAGCAGCTTTACAGGGACCCCAATGAACACTGAAGCTTTCTTT.

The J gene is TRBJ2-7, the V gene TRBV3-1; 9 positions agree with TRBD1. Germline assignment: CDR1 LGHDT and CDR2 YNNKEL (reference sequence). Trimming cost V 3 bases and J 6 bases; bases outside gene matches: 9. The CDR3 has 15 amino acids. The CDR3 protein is CASSHITGTGSEQYF. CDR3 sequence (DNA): TGTGCCAGCAGCCATATAACCGGGACAGGGAGCGAGCAGTACTTC.

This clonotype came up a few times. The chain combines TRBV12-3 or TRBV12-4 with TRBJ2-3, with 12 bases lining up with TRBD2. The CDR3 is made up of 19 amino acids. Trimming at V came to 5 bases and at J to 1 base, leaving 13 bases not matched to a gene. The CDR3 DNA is TGTGCCAGCAGTCCTCTGAGGCTAGCGGGAGGGCCGGGCACAGATACGCAGTATTTT. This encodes CASSPLRLAGGPGTDTQYF.

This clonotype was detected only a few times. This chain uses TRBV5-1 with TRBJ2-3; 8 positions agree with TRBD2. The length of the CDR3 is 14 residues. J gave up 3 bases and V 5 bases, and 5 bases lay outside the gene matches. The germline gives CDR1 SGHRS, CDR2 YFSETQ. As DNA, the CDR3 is TGCGCCAGCAGAAATAGCGGGGCGACAGATACGCAGTATTTT. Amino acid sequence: CASRNSGATDTQYF. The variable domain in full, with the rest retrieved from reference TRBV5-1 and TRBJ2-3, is KAGVTQTPRYLIKTRGQQVTLSCSPISGHRSVSWYQQTPGQGLQFLFEYFSETQRNKGNFPGRFSGRQFSNSRSEMNVSTLELGDSALYLCASRNSGATDTQYFGPGTRLTVL.

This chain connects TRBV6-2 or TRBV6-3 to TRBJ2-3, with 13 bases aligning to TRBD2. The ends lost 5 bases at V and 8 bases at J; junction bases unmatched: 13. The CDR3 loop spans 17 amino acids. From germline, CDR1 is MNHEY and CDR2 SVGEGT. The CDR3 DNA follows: TGTGCCAGCAGTCCAGGACTAGCGGGAGCCATCTCGTTTACGCAGTATTTT. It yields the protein CASSPGLAGAISFTQYF.

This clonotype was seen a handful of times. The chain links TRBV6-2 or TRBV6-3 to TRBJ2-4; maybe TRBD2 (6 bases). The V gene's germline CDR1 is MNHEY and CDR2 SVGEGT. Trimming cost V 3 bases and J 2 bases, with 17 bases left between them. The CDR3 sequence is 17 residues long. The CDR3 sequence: CASSYSGLRKSKNIQYF. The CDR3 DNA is TGTGCCAGCAGTTATTCGGGACTCAGGAAGTCCAAAAACATTCAGTACTTC.

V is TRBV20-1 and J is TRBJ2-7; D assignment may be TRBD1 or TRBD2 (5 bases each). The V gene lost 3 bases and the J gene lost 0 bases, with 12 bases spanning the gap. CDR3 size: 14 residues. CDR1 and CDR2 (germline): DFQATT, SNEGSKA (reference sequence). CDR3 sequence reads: CSASITGPSYEQYF. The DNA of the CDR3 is TGCAGTGCTAGCATAACGGGACCCTCCTACGAGCAGTACTTC.

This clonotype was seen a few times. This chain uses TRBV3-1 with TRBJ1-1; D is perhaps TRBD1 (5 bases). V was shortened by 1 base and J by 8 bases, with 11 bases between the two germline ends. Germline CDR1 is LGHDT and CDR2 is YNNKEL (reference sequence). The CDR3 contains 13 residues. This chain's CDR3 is CASSQVGGGEAFF. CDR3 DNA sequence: TGTGCCAGCAGCCAAGTCGGGGGAGGGGAAGCTTTCTTT.

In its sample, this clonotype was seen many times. The CDR3 DNA is TGTGCCAGCAGCTTTTGGCGGGGAGGAGGTTACGAGCAGTACTTC. This codes for CASSFWRGGGYEQYF. The gene calls are TRBV7-2 and TRBJ2-7; D is perhaps TRBD2 (6 bases). The V gene's germline CDR1 is SGHTA and CDR2 FQGNSA. V shed 3 bases and J shed 4 bases, with 16 bases lying between them. The CDR3 extends over 15 amino acids.

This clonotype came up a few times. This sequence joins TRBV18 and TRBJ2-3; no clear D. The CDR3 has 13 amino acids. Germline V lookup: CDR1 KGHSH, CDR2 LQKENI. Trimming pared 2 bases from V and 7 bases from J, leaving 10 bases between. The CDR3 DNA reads TGTGCCAGCTCACCAGTTCCTAGGCATACGCAGTATTTT. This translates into CASSPVPRHTQYF.

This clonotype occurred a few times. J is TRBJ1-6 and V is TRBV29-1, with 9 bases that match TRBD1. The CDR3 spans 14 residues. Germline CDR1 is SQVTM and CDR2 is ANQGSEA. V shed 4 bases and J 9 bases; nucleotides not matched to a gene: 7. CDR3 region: CSVAAGTGSSPLHF. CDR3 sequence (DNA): TGCAGCGTTGCGGCCGGGACAGGGTCTTCACCCCTCCACTTT.

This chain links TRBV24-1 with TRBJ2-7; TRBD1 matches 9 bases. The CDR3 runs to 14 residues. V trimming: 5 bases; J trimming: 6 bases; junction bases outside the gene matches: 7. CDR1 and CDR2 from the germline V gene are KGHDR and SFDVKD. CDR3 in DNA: TGTGCCACCAGTGCCCCCGGGACAGGGAGCGAGCAGTACTTC. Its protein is CATSAPGTGSEQYF.

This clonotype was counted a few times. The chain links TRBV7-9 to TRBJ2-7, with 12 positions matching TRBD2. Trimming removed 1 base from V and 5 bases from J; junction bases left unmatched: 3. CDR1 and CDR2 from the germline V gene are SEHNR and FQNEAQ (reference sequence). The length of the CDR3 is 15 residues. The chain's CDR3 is CASSLGLAGVHEQYF. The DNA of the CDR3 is TGTGCCAGCAGCTTAGGACTAGCGGGAGTGCACGAGCAGTACTTC.

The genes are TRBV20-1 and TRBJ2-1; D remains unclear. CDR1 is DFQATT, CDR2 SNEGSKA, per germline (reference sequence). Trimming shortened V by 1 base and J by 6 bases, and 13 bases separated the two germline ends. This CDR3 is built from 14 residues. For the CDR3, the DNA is TGCAGTGCTAGAGTTTTTTGGGGTGGCAATGAGCAGTTCTTC. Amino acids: CSARVFWGGNEQFF.

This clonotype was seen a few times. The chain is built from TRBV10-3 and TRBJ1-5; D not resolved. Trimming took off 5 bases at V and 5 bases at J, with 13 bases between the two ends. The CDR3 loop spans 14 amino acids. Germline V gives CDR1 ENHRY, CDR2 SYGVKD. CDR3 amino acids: CAISRSPADQPQHF. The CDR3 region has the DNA TGTGCCATCAGTCGTTCTCCTGCTGATCAGCCCCAGCATTTT.

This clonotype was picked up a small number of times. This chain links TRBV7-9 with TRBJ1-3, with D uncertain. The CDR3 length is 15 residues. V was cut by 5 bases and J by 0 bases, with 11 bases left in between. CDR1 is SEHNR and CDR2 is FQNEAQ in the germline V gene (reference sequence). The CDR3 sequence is CASSPSWDSGNTIYF. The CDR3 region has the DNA TGTGCCAGCAGCCCGAGTTGGGACTCTGGAAACACCATATATTTT.

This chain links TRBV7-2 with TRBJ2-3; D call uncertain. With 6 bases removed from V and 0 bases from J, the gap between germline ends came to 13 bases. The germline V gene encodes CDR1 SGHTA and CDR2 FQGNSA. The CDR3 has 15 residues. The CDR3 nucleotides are TGTGCCAGCAGACCTTCTGGGCTGAGCACAGATACGCAGTATTTT. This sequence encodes CASRPSGLSTDTQYF.

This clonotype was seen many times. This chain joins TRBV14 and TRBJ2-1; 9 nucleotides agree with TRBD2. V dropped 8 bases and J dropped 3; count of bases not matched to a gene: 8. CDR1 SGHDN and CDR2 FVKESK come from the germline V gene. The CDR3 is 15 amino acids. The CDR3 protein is CASSQSGGNYNEQFF. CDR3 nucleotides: TGTGCCAGCTCCCAGAGCGGGGGGAACTACAATGAGCAGTTCTTC. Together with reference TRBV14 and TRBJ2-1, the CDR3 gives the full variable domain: EAGVTQFPSHSVIEKGQTVTLRCDPISGHDNLYWYRRVMGKEIKFLLHFVKESKQDESGMPNNRFLAERTGGTYSTLKVQPAELEDSGVYFCASSQSGGNYNEQFFGPGTRLTVL.

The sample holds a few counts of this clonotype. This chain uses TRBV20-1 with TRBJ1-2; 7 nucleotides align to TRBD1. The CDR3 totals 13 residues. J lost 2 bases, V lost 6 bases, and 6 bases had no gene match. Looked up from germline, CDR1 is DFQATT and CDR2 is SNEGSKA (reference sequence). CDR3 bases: TGCAGTGCCAAGACAGGGATCAACTATGGCTACACCTTC. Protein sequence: CSAKTGINYGYTF.

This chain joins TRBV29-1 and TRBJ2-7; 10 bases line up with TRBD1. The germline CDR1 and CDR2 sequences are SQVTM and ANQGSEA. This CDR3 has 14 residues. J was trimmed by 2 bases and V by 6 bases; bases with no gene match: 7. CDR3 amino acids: CSVAGDRGPYEQYF. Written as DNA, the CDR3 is TGCAGCGTAGCGGGGGACAGGGGTCCCTACGAGCAGTACTTC.

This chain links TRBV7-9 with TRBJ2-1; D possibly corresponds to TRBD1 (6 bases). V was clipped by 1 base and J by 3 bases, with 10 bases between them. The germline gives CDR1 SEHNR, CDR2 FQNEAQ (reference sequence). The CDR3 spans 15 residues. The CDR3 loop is CASSLVGQIYNEQFF. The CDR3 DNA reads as TGTGCCAGCAGCTTAGTTGGACAGATCTACAATGAGCAGTTCTTC. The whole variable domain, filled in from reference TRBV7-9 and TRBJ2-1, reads DTGVSQNPRHKITKRGQNVTFRCDPISEHNRLYWYRQTLGQGPEFLTYFQNEAQLEKSRLLSDRFSAERPKGSFSTLEIQRTEQGDSAMYLCASSLVGQIYNEQFFGPGTRLTVL.

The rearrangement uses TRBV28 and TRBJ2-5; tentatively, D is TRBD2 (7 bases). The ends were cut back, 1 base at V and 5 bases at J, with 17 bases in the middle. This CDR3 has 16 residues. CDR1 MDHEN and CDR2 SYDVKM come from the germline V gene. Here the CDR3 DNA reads TGTGCCAGCAGTTTATTTGGGCGGGGGCTGGGCGAGACCCAGTACTTC. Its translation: CASSLFGRGLGETQYF.

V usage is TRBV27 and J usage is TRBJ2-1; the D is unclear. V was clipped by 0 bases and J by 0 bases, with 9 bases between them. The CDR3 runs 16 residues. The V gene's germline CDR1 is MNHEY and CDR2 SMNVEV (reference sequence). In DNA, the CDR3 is TGTGCCAGCAGTTTATCCCCCCCGAGCTCCTACAATGAGCAGTTCTTC. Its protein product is CASSLSPPSSYNEQFF.

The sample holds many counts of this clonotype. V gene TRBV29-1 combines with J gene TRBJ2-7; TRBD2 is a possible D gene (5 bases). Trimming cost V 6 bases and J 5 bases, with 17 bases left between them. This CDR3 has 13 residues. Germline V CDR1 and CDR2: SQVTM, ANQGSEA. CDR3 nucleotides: TGCAGCGTCCGGGGTGGGAATATGGACGAGCAGTACTTC. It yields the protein CSVRGGNMDEQYF.

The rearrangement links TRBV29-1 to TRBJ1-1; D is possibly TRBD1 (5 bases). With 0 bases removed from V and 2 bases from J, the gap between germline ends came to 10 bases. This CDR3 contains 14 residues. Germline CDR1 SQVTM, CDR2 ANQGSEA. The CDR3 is CSVEEGGINTEAFF. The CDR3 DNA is TGCAGCGTTGAAGAGGGGGGTATAAACACTGAAGCTTTCTTT.

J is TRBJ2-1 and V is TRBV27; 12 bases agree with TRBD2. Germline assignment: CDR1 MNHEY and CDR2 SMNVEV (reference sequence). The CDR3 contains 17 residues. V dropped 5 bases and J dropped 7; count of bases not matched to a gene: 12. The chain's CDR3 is CASSLRLAGAQGNEQFF. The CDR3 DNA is TGTGCCAGCAGTCTTAGACTAGCGGGGGCCCAGGGGAATGAGCAGTTCTTC.